The 20 T cell receptor beta chains given below trace back to one sample, sequenced in a study of cytomegalovirus exposure and HLA in healthy donors. The PCR had 60 Vbeta and 13 Jbeta primers. The method was immunoSEQ multiplex PCR; TCRdb's version includes in-frame clones alone and lacks a portion of them. The table has around 140,000 clones, about 80% seen once. What was sequenced was PBMCs. These receptor sequences come from a female donor in good health and CMV-seronegative.

There are a few counts of this clone. V and J are TRBV5-4 and TRBJ1-1; TRBD1 agrees at 8 bases. CDR3 length: 14 amino acids. Germline V gene sequence: CDR1 SGHNT, CDR2 YYREEE (reference sequence). V lost 4 bases, J lost 5 bases, and 7 bases stayed unmatched. The CDR3 is CASSHRGIFTEAFF. The CDR3 nucleotides read TGTGCCAGCAGCCACAGGGGGATTTTTACTGAAGCTTTCTTT.

The chain is built from TRBV6-1 and TRBJ1-5; D ambiguous. Deletions cut 3 bases from V and 7 bases from J, with 10 bases between. The CDR3 consists of 13 residues. Germline CDR1 reads MNHNS; CDR2 reads SASEGT. The DNA of the CDR3 is TGTGCCAGCAGTGAGAGCGCCGCCCAGCCCCAGCATTTT. It specifies CASSESAAQPQHF.

V and J are TRBV5-8 and TRBJ1-6; no firm D call. Trimming stripped 4 bases from V and 3 bases from J, with 14 bases between. This CDR3 has 16 amino acids. Germline CDR1 SGHTS, CDR2 YDEGEE. The CDR3 reads CASSTGGWYYNSPLHF. The CDR3 nucleotides read TGTGCCAGCAGCACCGGAGGCTGGTACTATAATTCACCCCTCCACTTT.

In the case of this clone: An end of the junction does not agree with germline; a read error may underlie this. The V call is TRBV7-9, the J call TRBJ1-1; no reliable D call. Germline CDR1 SEHNR, CDR2 FQNEAQ (reference sequence). CDR3 length equals 15 residues. The CDR3 protein is CSSSHLGGRDTEAFF. In DNA form, the CDR3 reads TGTTCCAGCAGCCACCTCGGAGGGCGTGACACTGAAGCTTTCTTT. Supplemented by reference TRBV7-9 and TRBJ1-1, the full variable domain reads DTGVSQNPRHKITKRGQNVTFRCDPISEHNRLYWYRQTLGQGPEFLTYFQNEAQLEKSRLLSDRFSAERPKGSFSTLEIQRTEQGDSAMYLCSSSHLGGRDTEAFFGQGTRLTVV.

The CDR3 protein is CASSTEWGTRGYTF. The DNA for the CDR3 is TGCGCCAGCAGTACTGAATGGGGGACTCGGGGCTACACCTTC. The genes are TRBV4-3 and TRBJ1-2; D possibly corresponds to TRBD1 (5 bases). The CDR3 length is 14 residues. Germline V gene lookup returns CDR1 LGHNA and CDR2 YSLEER. Trimming removed 6 bases from V and 8 bases from J, with 19 bases in between.

The chain links TRBV27 to TRBJ2-3, with TRBD2 matching over 11 bases. The CDR3 is 15 amino acids. J lost 6 bases, V lost 10 bases, and 12 bases had no gene match. From germline, CDR1 is MNHEY and CDR2 SMNVEV (reference sequence). CDR3 loop: CANLLAGGGADTQYF. The CDR3 DNA reads as TGTGCCAACCTCCTAGCGGGGGGAGGAGCCGATACGCAGTATTTT.

The gene calls are TRBV5-4 and TRBJ2-1; D is unclear. V lost 1 base and J lost 7, with 3 bases in between. Per germline, CDR1 SGHNT and CDR2 YYREEE (reference sequence). CDR3 size: 11 residues. The CDR3 here is CASSLRNEQFF. The DNA of the CDR3 is TGTGCCAGCAGCTTGCGGAATGAGCAGTTCTTC. The full variable domain, completed using reference TRBV5-4 and TRBJ2-1, is ETGVTQSPTHLIKTRGQQVTLRCSSQSGHNTVSWYQQALGQGPQFIFQYYREEENGRGNFPPRFSGLQFPNYSSELNVNALELDDSALYLCASSLRNEQFFGPGTRLTVL.

The chain employs TRBV7-3 and TRBJ1-2; 8 nucleotides line up with TRBD1. This CDR3 contains 15 residues. V trimming: 3 bases; J trimming: 4 bases; junction bases outside the gene matches: 7. Germline CDR1 and CDR2: SGHTA and FQGTGA. The chain's CDR3 is CASSLDGQGPYGYTF. The CDR3 DNA follows: TGTGCCAGCAGCTTGGACGGACAGGGACCCTATGGCTACACCTTC.

Worth noting for this clone: An end of the junction does not agree with germline; a read error may underlie this. This chain connects TRBV5-8 to TRBJ1-2; no firm D call. CDR1 SGHTS and CDR2 YDEGEE come from the germline V gene. CDR3 size: 14 residues. The CDR3 coding sequence is TGTGCCAGCAGCTTGGTTGTAGCTACCTATGGCTACCCCTTC. Translation: CASSLVVATYGYPF.

The chain joins TRBV5-6 to TRBJ1-2; D remains unclear. Germline V gene data show CDR1 as SGHDT and CDR2 as YYEEEE. The ends were cut back, 0 bases at V and 7 bases at J, with 19 bases in the middle. This CDR3 region has 16 residues. The CDR3: CASSLGFRTGAVGYTF. DNA for the CDR3: TGTGCCAGCAGCTTGGGATTTCGGACGGGAGCTGTTGGCTACACCTTC.

This clone was found a few times. The chain carries TRBV5-5 and TRBJ2-7, with unresolved D. Germline V gene data show CDR1 as SGHKS and CDR2 as YYEKEE (reference sequence). This CDR3 has 12 amino acids. V was trimmed by 3 bases and J by 7 bases, leaving 11 bases between them. This chain's CDR3 is CASSSLGWEQYF. In DNA form, the CDR3 reads TGTGCCAGCAGCTCCCTCGGGTGGGAGCAGTACTTC.

The chain carries TRBV7-2 and TRBJ2-7; no definite D call. Per the germline V gene, CDR1 is SGHTA and CDR2 is FQGNSA. With 3 bases removed from V and 4 bases from J, the gap between germline ends came to 10 bases. The CDR3 covers 13 residues. The CDR3 nucleotides read TGTGCCAGCAGCTTGGGCCCAGTGTACGAGCAGTACTTC. Its protein product is CASSLGPVYEQYF.

This rearrangement joins TRBV10-1 to TRBJ1-1, with D possibly matching TRBD1 (6 bases). Germline values: CDR1 WNHNN, CDR2 SYGVQD (reference sequence). The CDR3 spans 15 residues. Deletions cut 11 bases from V and 4 bases from J, with 23 bases between. The CDR3 reads CAPRAGGAAGTEAFF. The CDR3 DNA reads TGCGCCCCCAGGGCGGGGGGCGCGGCCGGCACTGAAGCTTTCTTT.

The V call is TRBV19, the J call TRBJ1-6, with TRBD1 matching over 11 bases. Germline lookup yields CDR1 LNHDA and CDR2 SQIVND (reference sequence). The V gene end was trimmed by 2 bases and the J gene end by 7 bases; junction bases not matched to a gene: 7. CDR3 length equals 17 residues. CDR3 sequence (DNA): TGTGCCAGTAGTATATTTTTCGGACAGGGGGCCAATTCACCCCTCCACTTT. This sequence encodes CASSIFFGQGANSPLHF.

The genes are TRBV4-1 and TRBJ2-5; D may be TRBD2 (6 bases). Trimming left V 0 bases short and J 4 bases short, with 15 bases between. The germline V gene encodes CDR1 MGHRA and CDR2 YSYEKL. This CDR3 region has 16 residues. CDR3 nucleotide sequence: TGCGCCAGCAGCCAAGAGGGGGGACTTGCCGGAGAGACCCAGTACTTC. Its translation: CASSQEGGLAGETQYF.

The chain uses TRBV2 and TRBJ1-5, with TRBD1 identical over 7 bases. CDR3 size: 16 residues. V shed 6 bases and J 4 bases; nucleotides not matched to a gene: 12. The germline V gene has CDR1 SNHLY and CDR2 FYNNEI. CDR3 region: CASRNSGDSRNQPQHF. CDR3 coding DNA: TGTGCCAGCAGGAATAGTGGGGACAGCAGAAATCAGCCCCAGCATTTT.

About this clone itself: An end of the junction does not agree with germline; a read error may underlie this. This chain joins TRBV4-2 and TRBJ2-5, with 12 nucleotides matching TRBD2. The CDR3 runs 15 residues. CDR1 and CDR2 from the germline V gene are LGHNA and YNFKEQ. The CDR3 DNA reads TGTGCCAGCGGCCAAGGGACTAGCGGGCAAGAGACCCAGTACTTC. Its translation is CASGQGTSGQETQYF.

The chain is built from TRBV5-1 and TRBJ2-1; the match to TRBD2 covers 12 bases. The ends lost 4 bases at V and 7 bases at J; junction bases unmatched: 6. CDR3 length: 15 amino acids. Looked up from germline, CDR1 is SGHRS and CDR2 is YFSETQ. CDR3 residues: CASSETSGSGNEQFF. The CDR3, as DNA: TGCGCCAGCAGCGAGACTAGCGGGAGCGGAAATGAGCAGTTCTTC.

The chain uses TRBV7-2 and TRBJ2-3, with TRBD1 identical over 7 bases. The CDR3 covers 17 residues. Germline CDR1 SGHTA, CDR2 FQGNSA. V was pared by 4 bases and J by 1 base, with 11 bases of the junction left unmatched. In DNA form, the CDR3 reads TGTGCCAGCAGCTACGCTGGGGGACAGTGGGGCACAGATACGCAGTATTTT. This sequence encodes CASSYAGGQWGTDTQYF.

The chain joins TRBV5-1 to TRBJ1-1; D is unresolved. The CDR3 has 14 amino acids. The V end lost 2 bases, the J end lost 4 bases, and 12 bases lay between the germline ends. The germline gives CDR1 SGHRS, CDR2 YFSETQ. For the CDR3, the DNA is TGCGCCAGCAGCTTAGATAAGGGAGCCACTGAAGCTTTCTTT. Translation: CASSLDKGATEAFF.